The source of this T cell receptor beta chain is a study of T-cell memory formation after mild COVID-19. TCRdb re-analysed the 5' RACE reads in MiXCR, keeping a single row per CDR3 protein. The sample has hundreds of thousands of distinct CDR3 sequences, 25% seen once. Germline CDR1 MNHEY, CDR2 SVGAGI. The CDR3 sequence is 16 residues long. Between the trimmed V and J ends, which lost 6 bases and 0 bases, there was a span of 17 bases. In its sample, this clonotype was seen a few times. The TCR originated in an adult woman who had mild COVID-19 (a few samples of this study predate the infection). Cell type and time point are not known. The J gene is TRBJ2-5, the V gene TRBV6-5, with D possibly being TRBD2 (6 bases). The specimen sequenced was PBMCs or a T cell subset sorted from them (not recorded which). The DNA for the CDR3 is TGTGCCAGCAGGGGGATGGGGGGACCCCACCAAGAGACCCAGTACTTC. This translates into CASRGMGGPHQETQYF.